One and the same sample provided the 5 T cell receptor beta chains below, sequenced in a study of memory CD4+ T cells and cytomegalovirus serostatus. Single viable CD3+CD4+CD8-CD45RO+ cells were sorted as the memory CD4+ T cells. TCRdb keeps only in-frame clones here, not all; method: immunoSEQ multiplex PCR. Altogether 45,000 to 65,000 clones are present, about three quarters being singletons, with the ten largest covering about 1.4%. The sample comprised memory CD4+ T cells from blood. These receptors were obtained from an adult in good health and CMV-seropositive.

Relative to its sample, this clone is medium-sized. This chain connects TRBV7-8 to TRBJ1-1, with 9 bases lining up with TRBD1. V lost 5 bases and J lost 3; bases outside the gene matches: 4. CDR1 and CDR2 from the germline V gene are SGHVS and FQNEAQ. This CDR3 region has 14 residues. The CDR3 DNA reads as TGTGCCAGCAGCAGTGGACAGGGGCACACTGAAGCTTTCTTT. It encodes CASSSGQGHTEAFF.

The J gene is TRBJ2-3, the V gene TRBV4-1, with 8 nucleotides matching TRBD1. With V trimmed by 4 bases and J by 4 bases, 7 bases remained unmatched. Per the germline V gene, CDR1 is MGHRA and CDR2 is YSYEKL. There are 15 residues in the CDR3. The CDR3 loop is CASSPLDREADTQYF. CDR3 bases: TGCGCCAGCAGCCCCTTGGACAGGGAAGCAGATACGCAGTATTTT.

V is TRBV12-1 and J is TRBJ2-7; the table calls TRBD2, which could not be checked here. TRBV12-1 is designated a pseudogene. The CDR3 extends over 19 amino acids. This chain's CDR3 is CASSRRGASGSRLSYEQYF. Here the CDR3 DNA reads TGTGCCAGCAGCCGCCGGGGGGCTAGCGGGAGCCGTCTCTCCTACGAGCAGTACTTC.

J is TRBJ1-4 and V is TRBV7-8; D perhaps matches TRBD1 (6 bases). The V end lost 3 bases, the J end lost 1 base, and 12 bases lay between the germline ends. The CDR3 has 16 residues. Germline lookup yields CDR1 SGHVS and CDR2 FQNEAQ. CDR3 coding DNA: TGTGCCAGCAGCTTGAAGACAGGCCAAACTAATGAAAAACTGTTTTTT. This translates into CASSLKTGQTNEKLFF. Complete variable domain (other parts from reference TRBV7-8 and TRBJ1-4): GAGVSQSPRYKVAKRGQDVALRCDPISGHVSLFWYQQALGQGPEFLTYFQNEAQLDKSGLPSDRFFAERPEGSVSTLKIQRTQQEDSAVYLCASSLKTGQTNEKLFFGSGTQLSVL.

This clone was detected once. Other DNA sequences of this sample code for an identical CDR3. This rearrangement joins TRBV5-1 to TRBJ2-7; D may match TRBD1 or TRBD2 (6 bases each). V was trimmed by 5 bases and J by 5 bases, leaving 14 bases between them. The CDR3 has 13 residues. CDR1 is SGHRS, CDR2 YFSETQ, per germline. CDR3 sequence (DNA): TGCGCCAGCAGTACGGGGGCGGGCCACGAGCAGTACTTC. The encoded protein is CASSTGAGHEQYF. Combining the CDR3 with reference TRBV5-1 and TRBJ2-7 gives the whole variable domain KAGVTQTPRYLIKTRGQQVTLSCSPISGHRSVSWYQQTPGQGLQFLFEYFSETQRNKGNFPGRFSGRQFSNSRSEMNVSTLELGDSALYLCASSTGAGHEQYFGPGTRLTVT.